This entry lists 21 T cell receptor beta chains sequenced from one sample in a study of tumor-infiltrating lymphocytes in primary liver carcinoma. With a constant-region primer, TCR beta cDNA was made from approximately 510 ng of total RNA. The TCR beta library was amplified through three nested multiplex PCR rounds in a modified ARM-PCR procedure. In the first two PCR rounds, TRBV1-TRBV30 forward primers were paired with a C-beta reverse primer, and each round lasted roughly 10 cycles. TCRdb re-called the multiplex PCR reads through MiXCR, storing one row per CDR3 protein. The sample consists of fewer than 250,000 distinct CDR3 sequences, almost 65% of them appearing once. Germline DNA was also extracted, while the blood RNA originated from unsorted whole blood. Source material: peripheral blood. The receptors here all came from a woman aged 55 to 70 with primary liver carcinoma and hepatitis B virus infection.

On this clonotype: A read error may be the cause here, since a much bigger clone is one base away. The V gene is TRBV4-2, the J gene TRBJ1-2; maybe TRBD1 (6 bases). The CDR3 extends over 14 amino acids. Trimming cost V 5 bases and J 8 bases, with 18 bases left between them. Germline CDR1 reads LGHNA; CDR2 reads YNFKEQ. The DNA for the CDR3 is TGTGCCAGCAGCAAGCCGGGGGGGCTAGAAGGCTACACCTTC. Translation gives CASSKPGGLEGYTF.

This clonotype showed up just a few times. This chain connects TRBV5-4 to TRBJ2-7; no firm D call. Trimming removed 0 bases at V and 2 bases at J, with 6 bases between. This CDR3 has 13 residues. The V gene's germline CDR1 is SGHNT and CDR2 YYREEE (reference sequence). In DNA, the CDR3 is TGTGCCAGCAGCTTGGAAACAGCCTACGAGCAGTACTTC. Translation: CASSLETAYEQYF.

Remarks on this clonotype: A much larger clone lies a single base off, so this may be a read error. The CDR3 sequence is CASSLVGELGTDTRYF. The CDR3 DNA reads as TGCGCCAGCAGCTTGGTGGGAGAACTGGGCACAGATACGCGGTATTTT. The rearrangement uses TRBV5-1 and TRBJ2-3; D is perhaps TRBD2 (5 bases). The CDR3 consists of 16 residues. Germline assignment: CDR1 SGHRS and CDR2 YFSETQ.

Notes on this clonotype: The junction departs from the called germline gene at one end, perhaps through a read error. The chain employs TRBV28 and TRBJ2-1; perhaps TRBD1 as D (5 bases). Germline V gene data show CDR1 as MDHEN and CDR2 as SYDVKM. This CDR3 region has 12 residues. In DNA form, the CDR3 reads TGTGCCAGCCGTACTCAGGGTGATGAGCAGCTCTTC. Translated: CASRTQGDEQLF. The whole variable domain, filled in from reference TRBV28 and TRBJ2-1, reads DVKVTQSSRYLVKRTGEKVFLECVQDMDHENMFWYRQDPGLGLRLIYFSYDVKMKEKGDIPEGYSVSREKKERFSLILESASTNQTSMYLCASRTQGDEQLFGPGTRLTVL.

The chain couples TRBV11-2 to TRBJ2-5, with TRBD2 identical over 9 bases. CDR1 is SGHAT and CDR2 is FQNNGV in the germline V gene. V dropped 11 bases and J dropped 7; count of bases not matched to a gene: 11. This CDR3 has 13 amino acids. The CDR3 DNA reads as TGTGCCTACAGCTTAGCGGGAGCGGGGACCCAGTACTTC. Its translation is CAYSLAGAGTQYF.

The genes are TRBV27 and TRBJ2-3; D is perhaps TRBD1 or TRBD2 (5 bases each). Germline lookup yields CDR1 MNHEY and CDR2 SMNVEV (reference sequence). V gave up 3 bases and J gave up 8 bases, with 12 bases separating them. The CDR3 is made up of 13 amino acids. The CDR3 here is CASSFRERGTQYF. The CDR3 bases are TGTGCCAGCAGTTTTAGAGAGAGGGGTACGCAGTATTTT.

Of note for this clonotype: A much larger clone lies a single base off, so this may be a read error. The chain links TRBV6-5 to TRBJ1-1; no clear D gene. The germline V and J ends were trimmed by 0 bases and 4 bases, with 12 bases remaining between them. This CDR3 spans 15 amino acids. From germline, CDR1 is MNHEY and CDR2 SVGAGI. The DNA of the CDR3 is TGTGCCAGCAGTTACTCACAGAGCCGGGGCACTGAAGCTTTCTTT. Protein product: CASSYSQSRGTEAFF.

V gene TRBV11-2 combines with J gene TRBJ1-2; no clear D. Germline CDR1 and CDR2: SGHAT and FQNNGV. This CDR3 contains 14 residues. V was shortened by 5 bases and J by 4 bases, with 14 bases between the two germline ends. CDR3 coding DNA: TGTGCCAGCAGCGAAGGAGGGAGAGCCTATGGCTACACCTTC. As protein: CASSEGGRAYGYTF. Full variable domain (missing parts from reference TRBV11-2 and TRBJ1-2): EAGVAQSPRYKIIEKRQSVAFWCNPISGHATLYWYQQILGQGPKLLIQFQNNGVVDDSQLPKDRFSAERLKGVDSTLKIQPAKLEDSAVYLCASSEGGRAYGYTFGSGTRLTVV.

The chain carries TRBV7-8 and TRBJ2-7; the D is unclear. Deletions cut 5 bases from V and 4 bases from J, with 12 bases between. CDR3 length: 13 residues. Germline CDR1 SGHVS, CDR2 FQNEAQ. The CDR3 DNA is TGTGCCAGCAGCCGTTCATCGGGTTACGAGCAGTACTTC. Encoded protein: CASSRSSGYEQYF. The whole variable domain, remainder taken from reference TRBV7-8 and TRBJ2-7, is GAGVSQSPRYKVAKRGQDVALRCDPISGHVSLFWYQQALGQGPEFLTYFQNEAQLDKSGLPSDRFFAERPEGSVSTLKIQRTQQEDSAVYLCASSRSSGYEQYFGPGTRLTVT.

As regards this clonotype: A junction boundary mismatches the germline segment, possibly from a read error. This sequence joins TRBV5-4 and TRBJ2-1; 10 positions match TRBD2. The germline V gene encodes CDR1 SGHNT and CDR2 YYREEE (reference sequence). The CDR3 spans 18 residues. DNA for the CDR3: TGTGCCAGCAGTTTGGCCAAGGGAGCGGGAGGGCTTTACAATGAGCAGTTCTTC. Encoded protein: CASSLAKGAGGLYNEQFF.

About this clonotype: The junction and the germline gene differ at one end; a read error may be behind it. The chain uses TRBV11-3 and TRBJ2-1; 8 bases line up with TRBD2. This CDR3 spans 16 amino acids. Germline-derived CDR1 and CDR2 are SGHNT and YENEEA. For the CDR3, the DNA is TGTGCCAGCAGCTTAGACACTAGCGGACCCTACAATGAGCGGTTCTTC. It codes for CASSLDTSGPYNERFF.

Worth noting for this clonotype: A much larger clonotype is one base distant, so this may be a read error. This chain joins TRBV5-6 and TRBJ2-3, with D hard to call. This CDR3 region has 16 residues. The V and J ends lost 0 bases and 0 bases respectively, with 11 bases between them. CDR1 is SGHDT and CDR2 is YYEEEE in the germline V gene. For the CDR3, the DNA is TGTGCCAGCAGCTTGGATATGATACGGAGCACAGATACGCAGTATTTT. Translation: CASSLDMIRSTDTQYF.

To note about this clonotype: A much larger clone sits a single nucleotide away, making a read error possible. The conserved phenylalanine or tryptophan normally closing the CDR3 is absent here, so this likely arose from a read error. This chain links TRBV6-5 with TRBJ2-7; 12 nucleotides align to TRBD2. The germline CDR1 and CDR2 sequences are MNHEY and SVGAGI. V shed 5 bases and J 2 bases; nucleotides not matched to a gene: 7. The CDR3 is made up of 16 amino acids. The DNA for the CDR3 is TGTGCCAGCAGTACGGCGACTAGCGGGAGACCCTACGAGCAGTACTTA. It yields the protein CASSTATSGRPYEQYL.

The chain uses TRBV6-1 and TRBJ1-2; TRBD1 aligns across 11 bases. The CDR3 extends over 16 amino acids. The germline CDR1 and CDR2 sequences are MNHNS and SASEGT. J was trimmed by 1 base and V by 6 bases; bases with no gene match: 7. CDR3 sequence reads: CASRVDRGQFNYGYTF. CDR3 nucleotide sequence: TGTGCCAGCAGAGTGGACAGGGGGCAGTTTAACTATGGCTACACCTTC.

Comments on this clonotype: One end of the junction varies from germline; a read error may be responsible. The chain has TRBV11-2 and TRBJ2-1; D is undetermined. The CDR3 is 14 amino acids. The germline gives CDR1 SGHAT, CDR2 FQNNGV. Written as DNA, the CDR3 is TGTGCCAGCAGCTCTCTCATCCGCTACAGTGAGCACTTCTTC. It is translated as CASSSLIRYSEHFF.

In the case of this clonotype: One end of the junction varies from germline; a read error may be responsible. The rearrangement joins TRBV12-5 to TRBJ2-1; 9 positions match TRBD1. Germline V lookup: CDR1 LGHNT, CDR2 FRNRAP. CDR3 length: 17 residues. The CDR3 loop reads CTSPAPGQGTLYSEQFF. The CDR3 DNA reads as TGTACTAGTCCCGCACCGGGACAGGGTACACTCTACAGTGAGCAGTTCTTC.

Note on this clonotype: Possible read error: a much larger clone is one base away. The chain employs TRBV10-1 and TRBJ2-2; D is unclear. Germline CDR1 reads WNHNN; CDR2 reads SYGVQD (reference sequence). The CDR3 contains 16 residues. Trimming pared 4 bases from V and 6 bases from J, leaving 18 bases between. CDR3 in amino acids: CASSGRVDRQSGELFF. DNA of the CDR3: TGCGCCAGCAGTGGCCGCGTGGACCGTCAATCCGGGGAGCTGTTTTTT.

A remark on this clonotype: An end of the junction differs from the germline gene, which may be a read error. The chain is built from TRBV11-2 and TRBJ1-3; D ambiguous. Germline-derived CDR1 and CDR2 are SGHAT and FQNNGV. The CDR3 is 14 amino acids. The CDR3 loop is CASSPQLSENTIYF. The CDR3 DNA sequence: TGTGCCAGCAGCCCCCAGCTCTCTGAAAACACCATATATTTT.

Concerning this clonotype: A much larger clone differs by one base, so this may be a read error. CDR3 DNA: TGTGTCACTAAGGGACCGACTAACTATGGCTACACCTTC. It specifies CVTKGPTNYGYTF. The rearrangement joins TRBV10-3 to TRBJ1-2, with D perhaps matching TRBD1 (5 bases). The germline V gene has CDR1 ENHRY and CDR2 SYGVKD. This CDR3 is built from 13 residues.

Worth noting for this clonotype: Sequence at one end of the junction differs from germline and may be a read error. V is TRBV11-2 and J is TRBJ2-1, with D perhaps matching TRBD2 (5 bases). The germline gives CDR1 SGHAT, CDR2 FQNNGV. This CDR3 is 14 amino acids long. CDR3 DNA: TGTGCCAACAGCTTAATGGGCGGGCGGGATGAGCAGTTCTTC. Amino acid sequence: CANSLMGGRDEQFF.

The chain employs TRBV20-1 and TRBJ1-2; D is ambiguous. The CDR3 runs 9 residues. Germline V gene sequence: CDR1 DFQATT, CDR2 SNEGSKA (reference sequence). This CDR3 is CSANYGYTF. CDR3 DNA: TGCAGCGCCAACTATGGCTACACCTTC.